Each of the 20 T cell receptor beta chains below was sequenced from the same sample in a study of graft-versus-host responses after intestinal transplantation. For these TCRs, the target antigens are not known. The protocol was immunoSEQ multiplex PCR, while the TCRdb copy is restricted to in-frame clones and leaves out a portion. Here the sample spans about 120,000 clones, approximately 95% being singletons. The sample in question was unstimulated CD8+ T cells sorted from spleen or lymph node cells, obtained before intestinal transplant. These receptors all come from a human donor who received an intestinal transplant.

The CDR3 reads CASSVGGGRNQPQHF. CDR3 DNA sequence: TGTGCCAGCAGCGTAGGAGGTGGGCGCAATCAGCCCCAGCATTTT. J is TRBJ1-5 and V is TRBV9, with no clear D. CDR1 and CDR2 (germline): SGDLS, YYNGEE. The V end lost 0 bases, the J end lost 2 bases, and 9 bases lay between the germline ends. The CDR3 sequence is 15 residues long.

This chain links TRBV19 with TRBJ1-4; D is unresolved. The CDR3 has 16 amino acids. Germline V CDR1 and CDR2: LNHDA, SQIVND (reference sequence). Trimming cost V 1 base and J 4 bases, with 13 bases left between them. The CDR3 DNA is TGTGCCAGTAGTATAGCCGTCAGAGGAATTAATGAAAAACTGTTTTTT. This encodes CASSIAVRGINEKLFF.

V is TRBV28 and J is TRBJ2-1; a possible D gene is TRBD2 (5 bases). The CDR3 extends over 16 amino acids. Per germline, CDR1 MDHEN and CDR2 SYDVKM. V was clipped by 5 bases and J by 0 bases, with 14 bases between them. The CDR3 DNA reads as TGTGCCAGCAGTCAATATTTGGGGAGCTCCTACAATGAGCAGTTCTTC. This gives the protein CASSQYLGSSYNEQFF.

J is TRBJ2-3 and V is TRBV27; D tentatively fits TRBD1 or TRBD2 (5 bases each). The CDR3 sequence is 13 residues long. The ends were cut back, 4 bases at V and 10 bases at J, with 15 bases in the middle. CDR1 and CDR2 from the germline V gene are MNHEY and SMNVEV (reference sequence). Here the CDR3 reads CASSWDPGRAQYF. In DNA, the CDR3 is TGTGCCAGCAGTTGGGACCCAGGACGTGCGCAGTATTTT.

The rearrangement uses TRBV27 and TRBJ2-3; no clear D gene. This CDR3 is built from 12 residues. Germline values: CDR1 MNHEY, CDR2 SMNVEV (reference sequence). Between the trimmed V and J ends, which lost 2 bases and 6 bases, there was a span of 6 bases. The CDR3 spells CASSLLGDTQYF. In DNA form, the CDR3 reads TGTGCCAGCAGTTTACTCGGGGATACGCAGTATTTT.

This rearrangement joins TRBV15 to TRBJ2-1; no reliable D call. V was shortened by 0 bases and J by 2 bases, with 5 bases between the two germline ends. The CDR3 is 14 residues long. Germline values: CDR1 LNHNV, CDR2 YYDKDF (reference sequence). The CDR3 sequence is CATSRDSAYNEQFF. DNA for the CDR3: TGTGCCACCAGCAGAGATAGTGCCTACAATGAGCAGTTCTTC.

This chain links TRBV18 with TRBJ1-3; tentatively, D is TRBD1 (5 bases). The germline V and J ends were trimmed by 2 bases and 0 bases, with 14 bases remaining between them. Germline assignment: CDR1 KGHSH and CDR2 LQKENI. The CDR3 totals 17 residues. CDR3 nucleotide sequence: TGTGCCAGCTCACCATCCTCTGAGGGACTCTCTGGAAACACCATATATTTT. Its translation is CASSPSSEGLSGNTIYF.

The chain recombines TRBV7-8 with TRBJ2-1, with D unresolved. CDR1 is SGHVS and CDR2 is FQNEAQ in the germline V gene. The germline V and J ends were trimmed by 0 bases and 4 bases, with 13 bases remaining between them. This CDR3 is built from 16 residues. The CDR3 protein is CASSLASANEYNEQFF. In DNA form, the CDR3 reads TGTGCCAGCAGCTTAGCGTCAGCGAATGAATACAATGAGCAGTTCTTC.

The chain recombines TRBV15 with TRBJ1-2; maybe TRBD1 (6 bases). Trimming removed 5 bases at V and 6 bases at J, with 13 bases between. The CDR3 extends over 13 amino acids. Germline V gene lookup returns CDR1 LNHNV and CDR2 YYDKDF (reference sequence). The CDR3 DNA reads TGTGCCACCAGCTCGCGGACAGAGAATGGCTACACCTTC. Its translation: CATSSRTENGYTF.

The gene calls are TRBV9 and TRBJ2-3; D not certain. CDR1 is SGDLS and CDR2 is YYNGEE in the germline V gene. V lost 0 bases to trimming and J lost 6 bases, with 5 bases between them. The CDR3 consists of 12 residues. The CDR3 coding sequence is TGTGCCAGCAGCGTAGTGGGGGATACGCAGTATTTT. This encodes CASSVVGDTQYF.

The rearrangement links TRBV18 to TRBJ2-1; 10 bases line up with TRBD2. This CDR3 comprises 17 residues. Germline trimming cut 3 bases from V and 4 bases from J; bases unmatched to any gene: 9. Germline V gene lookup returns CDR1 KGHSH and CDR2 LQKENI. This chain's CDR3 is CASSPSGGLALYNEQFF. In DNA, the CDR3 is TGTGCCAGCTCACCCAGTGGGGGACTAGCGCTTTACAATGAGCAGTTCTTC. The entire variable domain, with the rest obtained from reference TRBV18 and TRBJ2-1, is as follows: NAGVMQNPRHLVRRRGQEARLRCSPMKGHSHVYWYRQLPEEGLKFMVYLQKENIIDESGMPKERFSAEFPKEGPSILRIQQVVRGDSAAYFCASSPSGGLALYNEQFFGPGTRLTVL.

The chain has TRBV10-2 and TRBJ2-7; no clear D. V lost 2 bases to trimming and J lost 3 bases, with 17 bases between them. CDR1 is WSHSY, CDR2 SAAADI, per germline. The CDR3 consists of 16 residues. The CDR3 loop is CASSEPTTLKDYEQYF. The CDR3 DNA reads TGCGCCAGCAGTGAGCCAACCACGTTGAAGGACTACGAGCAGTACTTC.

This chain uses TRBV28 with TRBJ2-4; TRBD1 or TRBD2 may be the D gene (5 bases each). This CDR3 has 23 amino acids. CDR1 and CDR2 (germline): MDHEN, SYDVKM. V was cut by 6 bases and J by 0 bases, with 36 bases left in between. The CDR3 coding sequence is TGTGCCAGCAGCCGGGGAAGGGGCCCGACAACTCGGTTCCCGACATTAGCCAAAAACATTCAGTACTTC. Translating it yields CASSRGRGPTTRFPTLAKNIQYF.

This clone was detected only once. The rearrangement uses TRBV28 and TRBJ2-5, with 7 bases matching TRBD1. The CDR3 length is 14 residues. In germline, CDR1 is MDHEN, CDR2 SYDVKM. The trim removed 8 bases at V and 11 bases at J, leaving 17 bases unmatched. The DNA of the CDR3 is TGTGCCAGCCGCAGGGGGATAGGTCCCCTAGAGCAGTACTTC. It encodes CASRRGIGPLEQYF.

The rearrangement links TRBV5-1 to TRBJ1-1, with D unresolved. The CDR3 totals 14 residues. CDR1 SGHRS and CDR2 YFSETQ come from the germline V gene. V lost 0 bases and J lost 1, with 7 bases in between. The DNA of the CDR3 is TGCGCCAGCAGCTTGGGGCGCGGGAACACTGAAGCTTTCTTT. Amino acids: CASSLGRGNTEAFF.

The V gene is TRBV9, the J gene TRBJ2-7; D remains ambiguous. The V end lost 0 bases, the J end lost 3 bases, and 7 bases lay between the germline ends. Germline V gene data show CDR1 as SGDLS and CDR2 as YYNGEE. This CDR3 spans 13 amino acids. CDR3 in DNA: TGTGCCAGCAGCGTAGGTGATGGCTACGAGCAGTACTTC. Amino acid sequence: CASSVGDGYEQYF.

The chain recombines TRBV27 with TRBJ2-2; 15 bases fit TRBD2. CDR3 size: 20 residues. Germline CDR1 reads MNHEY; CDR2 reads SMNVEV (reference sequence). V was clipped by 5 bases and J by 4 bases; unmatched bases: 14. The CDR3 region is CASSPQGLAGGPTSTGELFF. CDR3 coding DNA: TGTGCCAGCAGTCCTCAGGGACTAGCGGGAGGACCCACGAGCACCGGGGAGCTGTTTTTT.

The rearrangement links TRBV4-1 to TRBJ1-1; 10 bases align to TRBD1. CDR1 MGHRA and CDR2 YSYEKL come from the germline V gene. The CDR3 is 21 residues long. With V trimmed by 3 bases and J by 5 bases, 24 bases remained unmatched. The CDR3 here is CASSHILRGTGELLRETEAFF. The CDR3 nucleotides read TGCGCCAGCAGCCATATCCTCCGGGGGACAGGGGAGTTGCTACGGGAAACTGAAGCTTTCTTT.

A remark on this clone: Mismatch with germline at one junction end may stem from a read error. The CDR3 sequence: CASSIGGAVYGYAF. DNA of the CDR3: TGTGCCAGTAGTATAGGCGGGGCCGTCTATGGCTACGCCTTC. J is TRBJ1-2 and V is TRBV19, with D possibly matching TRBD1 (5 bases). Germline V CDR1 and CDR2: LNHDA, SQIVND (reference sequence). This CDR3 spans 14 amino acids.

CDR3 residues: CASSVRPGQGSTF. CDR3 nucleotides: TGTGCCAGCAGCGTGAGGCCGGGACAGGGTTCCACCTTC. This rearrangement joins TRBV9 to TRBJ1-2, with TRBD1 matching 9 bases. The CDR3 contains 13 residues. The germline V gene encodes CDR1 SGDLS and CDR2 YYNGEE. The ends lost 2 bases at V and 13 bases at J; junction bases unmatched: 9. Using reference TRBV9 and TRBJ1-2 for the parts outside the CDR3, the full variable domain is DSGVTQTPKHLITATGQRVTLRCSPRSGDLSVYWYQQSLDQGLQFLIQYYNGEERAKGNILERFSAQQFPDLHSELNLSSLELGDSALYFCASSVRPGQGSTFGSGTRLTVV.